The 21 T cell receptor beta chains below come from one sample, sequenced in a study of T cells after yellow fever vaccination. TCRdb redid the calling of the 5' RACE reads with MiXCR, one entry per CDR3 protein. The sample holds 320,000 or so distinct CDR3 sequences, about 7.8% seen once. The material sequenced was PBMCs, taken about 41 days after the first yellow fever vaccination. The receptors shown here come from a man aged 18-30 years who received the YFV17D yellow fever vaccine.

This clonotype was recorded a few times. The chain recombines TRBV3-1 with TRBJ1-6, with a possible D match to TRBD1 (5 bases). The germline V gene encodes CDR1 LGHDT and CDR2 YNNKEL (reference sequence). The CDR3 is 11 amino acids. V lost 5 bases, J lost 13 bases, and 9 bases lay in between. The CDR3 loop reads CASSGRGPLHF. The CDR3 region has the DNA TGTGCCAGCAGCGGAAGGGGTCCCCTCCACTTT.

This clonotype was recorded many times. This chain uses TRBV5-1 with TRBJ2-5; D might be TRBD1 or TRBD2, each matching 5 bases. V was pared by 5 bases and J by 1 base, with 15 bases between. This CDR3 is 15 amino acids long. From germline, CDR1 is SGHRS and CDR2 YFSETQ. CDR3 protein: CASRSAGTTQETQYF. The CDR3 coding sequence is TGCGCCAGCAGATCCGCCGGGACCACCCAAGAGACCCAGTACTTC.

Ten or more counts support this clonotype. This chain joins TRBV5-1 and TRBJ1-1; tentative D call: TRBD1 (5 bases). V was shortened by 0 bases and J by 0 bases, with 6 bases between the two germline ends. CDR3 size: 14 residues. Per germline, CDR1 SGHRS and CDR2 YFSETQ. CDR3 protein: CASSLAGMNTEAFF. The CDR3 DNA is TGCGCCAGCAGCTTGGCAGGGATGAACACTGAAGCTTTCTTT.

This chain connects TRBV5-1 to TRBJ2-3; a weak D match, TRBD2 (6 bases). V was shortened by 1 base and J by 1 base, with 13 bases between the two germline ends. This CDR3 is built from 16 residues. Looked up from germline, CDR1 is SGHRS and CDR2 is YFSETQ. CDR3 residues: CASSLRREPGTDTQYF. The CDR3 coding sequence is TGCGCCAGCAGCTTGAGGCGGGAACCCGGCACAGATACGCAGTATTTT.

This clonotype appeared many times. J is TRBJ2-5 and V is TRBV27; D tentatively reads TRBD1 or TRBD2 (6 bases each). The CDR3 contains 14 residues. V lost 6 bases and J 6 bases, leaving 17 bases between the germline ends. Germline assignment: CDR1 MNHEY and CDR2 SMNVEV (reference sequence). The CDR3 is CASSPGGTRKTQYF. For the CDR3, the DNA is TGTGCCAGCAGCCCGGGCGGGACAAGGAAGACCCAGTACTTC.

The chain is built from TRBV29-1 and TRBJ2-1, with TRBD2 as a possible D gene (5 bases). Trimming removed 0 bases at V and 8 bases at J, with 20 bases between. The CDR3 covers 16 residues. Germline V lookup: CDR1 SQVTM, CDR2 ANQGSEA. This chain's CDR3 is CSVEDPYVGVGDEQFF. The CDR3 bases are TGCAGCGTTGAAGACCCCTACGTGGGAGTGGGTGATGAGCAGTTCTTC.

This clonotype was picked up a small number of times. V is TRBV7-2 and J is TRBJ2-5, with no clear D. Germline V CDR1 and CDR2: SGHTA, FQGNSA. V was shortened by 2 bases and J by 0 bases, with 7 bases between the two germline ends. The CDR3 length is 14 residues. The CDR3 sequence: CASSLSGHQETQYF. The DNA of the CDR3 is TGTGCCAGCAGCTTAAGTGGACACCAAGAGACCCAGTACTTC.

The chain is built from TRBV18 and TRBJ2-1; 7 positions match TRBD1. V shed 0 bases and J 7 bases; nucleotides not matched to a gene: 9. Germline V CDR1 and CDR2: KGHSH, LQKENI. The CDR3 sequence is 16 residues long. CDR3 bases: TGTGCCAGCTCACCACCGTGGACAGGACGGGGAAATGAGCAGTTCTTC. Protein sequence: CASSPPWTGRGNEQFF.

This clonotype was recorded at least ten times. This chain's CDR3 is CASSQDRVTKTEAFF. For the CDR3, the DNA is TGCGCCAGCAGCCAGGACAGGGTGACAAAAACTGAAGCTTTCTTT. The rearrangement joins TRBV4-1 to TRBJ1-1; 8 nucleotides match TRBD1. Germline loops: CDR1 MGHRA, CDR2 YSYEKL. CDR3 length equals 15 residues. J was trimmed by 5 bases and V by 3 bases; bases with no gene match: 8.

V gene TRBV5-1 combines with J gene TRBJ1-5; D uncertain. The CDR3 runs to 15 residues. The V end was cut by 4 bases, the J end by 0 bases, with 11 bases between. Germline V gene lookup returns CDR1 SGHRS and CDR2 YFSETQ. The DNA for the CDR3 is TGCGCCAGCAGCCCTCCCGTACATAGCAATCAGCCCCAGCATTTT. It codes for CASSPPVHSNQPQHF.

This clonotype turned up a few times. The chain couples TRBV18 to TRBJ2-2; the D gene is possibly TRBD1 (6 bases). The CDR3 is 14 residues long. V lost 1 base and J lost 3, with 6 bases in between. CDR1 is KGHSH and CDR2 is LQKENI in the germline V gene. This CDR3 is CASSPQGDTGELFF. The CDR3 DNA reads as TGTGCCAGCTCACCACAGGGGGACACCGGGGAGCTGTTTTTT. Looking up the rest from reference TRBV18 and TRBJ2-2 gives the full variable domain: NAGVMQNPRHLVRRRGQEARLRCSPMKGHSHVYWYRQLPEEGLKFMVYLQKENIIDESGMPKERFSAEFPKEGPSILRIQQVVRGDSAAYFCASSPQGDTGELFFGEGSRLTVL.

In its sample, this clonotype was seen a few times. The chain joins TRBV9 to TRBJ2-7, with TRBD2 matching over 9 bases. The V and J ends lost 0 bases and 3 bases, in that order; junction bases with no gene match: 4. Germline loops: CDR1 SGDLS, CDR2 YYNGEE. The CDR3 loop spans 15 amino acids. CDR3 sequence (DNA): TGTGCCAGCAGCGTAGCGGCTAGCGGGGTCTACGAGCAGTACTTC. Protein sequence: CASSVAASGVYEQYF.

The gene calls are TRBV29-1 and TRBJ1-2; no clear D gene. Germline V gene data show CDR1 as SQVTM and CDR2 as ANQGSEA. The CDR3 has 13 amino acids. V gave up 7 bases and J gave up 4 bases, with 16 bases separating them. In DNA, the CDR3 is TGCAGCGCAGTACCGGTTTACGGCTATGGCTACACCTTC. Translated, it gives CSAVPVYGYGYTF.

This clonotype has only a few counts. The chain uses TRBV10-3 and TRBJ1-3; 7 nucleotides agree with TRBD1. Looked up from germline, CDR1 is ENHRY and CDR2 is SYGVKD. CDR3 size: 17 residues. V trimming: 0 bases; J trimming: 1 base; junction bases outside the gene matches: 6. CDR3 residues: CAISESGQTSSGNTIYF. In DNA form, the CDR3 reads TGTGCCATCAGTGAGTCGGGACAGACATCTTCTGGAAACACCATATATTTT.

The CDR3 region is CASSSATAKNTEAFF. The CDR3 coding sequence is TGTGCCAGCAGCTCAGCGACAGCTAAGAACACTGAAGCTTTCTTT. The chain has TRBV11-2 and TRBJ1-1, with D possibly TRBD1 on 5 matching bases. Germline V gene data show CDR1 as SGHAT and CDR2 as FQNNGV. This CDR3 region has 15 residues. Trimming stripped 4 bases from V and 1 base from J, with 13 bases between.

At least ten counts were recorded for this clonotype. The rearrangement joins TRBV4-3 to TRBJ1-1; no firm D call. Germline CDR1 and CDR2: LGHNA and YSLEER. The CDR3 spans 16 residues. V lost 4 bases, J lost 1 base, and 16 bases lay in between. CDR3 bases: TGCGCCAGCAGCCTGAGCCCAGAGGGTCGGAACACTGAAGCTTTCTTT. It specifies CASSLSPEGRNTEAFF.

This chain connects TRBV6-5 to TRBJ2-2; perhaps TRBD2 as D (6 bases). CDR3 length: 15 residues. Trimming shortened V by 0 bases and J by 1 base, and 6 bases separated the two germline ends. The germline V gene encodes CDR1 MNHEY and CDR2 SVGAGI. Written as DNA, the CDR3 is TGTGCCAGCAGTTACTCGCGGGGGAACACCGGGGAGCTGTTTTTT. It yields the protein CASSYSRGNTGELFF.

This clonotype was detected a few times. In DNA form, the CDR3 reads TGTGCCAGCAGCTTAGATGCTGGGGCCAACGTCCTGACTTTC. Amino acid sequence: CASSLDAGANVLTF. V is TRBV9 and J is TRBJ2-6, with D uncertain. The CDR3 covers 14 residues. Germline CDR1 is SGDLS and CDR2 is YYNGEE. V lost 4 bases and J 2 bases, leaving 7 bases between the germline ends.

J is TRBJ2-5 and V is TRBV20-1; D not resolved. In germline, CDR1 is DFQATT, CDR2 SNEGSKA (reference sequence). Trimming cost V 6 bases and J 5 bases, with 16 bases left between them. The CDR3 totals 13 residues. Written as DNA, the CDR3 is TGCAGTGCGAGATGGCACGACGGGGAGACCCAGTACTTC. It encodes CSARWHDGETQYF.

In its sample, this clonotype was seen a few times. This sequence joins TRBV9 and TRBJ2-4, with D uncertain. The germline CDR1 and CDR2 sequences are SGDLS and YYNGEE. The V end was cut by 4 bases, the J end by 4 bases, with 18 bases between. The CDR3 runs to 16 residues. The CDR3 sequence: CASSTEAMAPKNIQYF. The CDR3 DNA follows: TGTGCCAGCAGCACCGAAGCAATGGCACCTAAAAACATTCAGTACTTC.

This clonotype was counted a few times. The CDR3 loop reads CASSSTGGDGYTF. CDR3 DNA sequence: TGTGCCAGCAGCTCCACGGGGGGGGATGGCTACACCTTC. This chain joins TRBV7-2 and TRBJ1-2; TRBD1 might be the D (5 bases). Germline CDR1 SGHTA, CDR2 FQGNSA. The V gene lost 4 bases and the J gene lost 6 bases, with 12 bases spanning the gap. The CDR3 has 13 residues.